This T cell receptor beta chain was recorded in a study of blood T cell repertoires in COVID-19. Study background: The United States, Italy and Spain supplied acute and convalescent COVID-19 samples.

Authors' methods: Using reference gene primer amplification, nucleated cell counts were estimated. Produced via immunoSEQ multiplex PCR; TCRdb's table is partial and in-frame only. The V and J calls and the clone size are those of that table, but D and trimming were determined from the DNA. The sample records almost 70,000 clones, roughly nine tenths being singletons. The clonotype originates from a woman aged 45 to 65 with active COVID-19. The sequenced material came from peripheral blood.

The CDR3 coding sequence is TGCGCCAGCAGCACCGGACAGGGTGAGATTTATGGCTACACCTTC. Protein sequence: CASSTGQGEIYGYTF. This chain uses TRBV5-1 with TRBJ1-2, with TRBD1 matching 8 bases. Germline CDR1 and CDR2: SGHRS and YFSETQ. This CDR3 region has 15 residues. Trimming took 4 bases from V and 5 from J; bases not matched to a gene: 10.